Listed below are T cell receptor beta chains from one sample, sequenced in a study of shared clonotypes between healthy human individuals. Sequenced by immunoSEQ multiplex PCR; TCRdb stores in-frame clones only, minus some. The table records about 2.1 million clones, 93% of them present only once. Sequencing used naive CD8+ T cells from PBMCs. These receptors originate from a young man in good health. Some clones in this sample may be carry-over from other donors' samples. Each CDR3 is given with its conserved first and last residue. Each record gives: D gene, clone size, V gene, J gene, CDR3 DNA, CDR3 protein. D genes are given only for firm matches. Size is stated for part of the rows, as once, few or many counts, or as a class when the clone is expanded.

.	few	TRBV13	TRBJ1-1	TGTGCCAGCAGCTTAACAGGGAGGACTGAAGCTTTCTTT	CASSLTGRTEAFF
.	.	TRBV7-9	TRBJ2-1	TGTGCCAGCAGCTTAGTTAGTGCTACTGAGCAGTTCTTC	CASSLVSATEQFF
TRBD1	.	TRBV27	TRBJ2-5	TGTGCCAGCAGTTTATACAGGGGGGAGACCCAGTACTTC	CASSLYRGETQYF
.	.	TRBV25-1	TRBJ1-5	TGTGCCAGCAGTGATCTTTTGGGGGCATGGGGCAATCAGCCCCAGCATTTT	CASSDLLGAWGNQPQHF
.	once	TRBV27	TRBJ1-4	TGTGCCAGCAGTGACGATCCACCCCGTGAAAAACTGTTTTTT	CASSDDPPREKLFF
.	.	TRBV27	TRBJ1-1	TGTGCCAGCAGTTCTCTGGGGGGCAACACTGAAGCTTTCTTT	CASSSLGGNTEAFF
TRBD2	.	TRBV19	TRBJ2-5	TGTGCCAGTAGTATGCGGCTAGCGGGGCAAGAGACCCAGTACTTC	CASSMRLAGQETQYF
TRBD1	.	TRBV9	TRBJ1-2	TGTGCCAGCAGCGCGGCAGGGGGCGCCGGCTATGGCTACACCTTC	CASSAAGGAGYGYTF
.	.	TRBV10-3	TRBJ2-3	TGTGCCATCAGTGATGGGGTGGATACGCAGTATTTT	CAISDGVDTQYF
.	.	TRBV10-1	TRBJ1-5	TGCGCCAGCAGGGAGACAGTGGCCCTGTCAATGGGTCAGCCCCAGCATTTT	CASRETVALSMGQPQHF
.	.	TRBV7-9	TRBJ2-1	TGTGCCAGCAGCTCCGGAGGTGGGTTGAATGAGCAGTTCTTC	CASSSGGGLNEQFF
TRBD1	.	TRBV9	TRBJ2-4	TGTGCCAGCAGCGCCTCAAAGGGACAGGGTTTAGCCAAAAACATTCAGTACTTC	CASSASKGQGLAKNIQYF
.	.	TRBV18	TRBJ1-5	TGTGCCAGCTCACCTAAAAAAACAGGGATCAATCAGCCCCAGCATTTT	CASSPKKTGINQPQHF
TRBD1	.	TRBV7-9	TRBJ2-7	TGTGCCAGCAGCTTAGCCATCGGACAGGAGTACGAGCAGTACTTC	CASSLAIGQEYEQYF
TRBD2	.	TRBV7-3	TRBJ2-3	TGTGCCAGCAGCCCCGGACTAGCGGGAGGGATAGCAGATACGCAGTATTTT	CASSPGLAGGIADTQYF
.	once	TRBV4-1	TRBJ1-2	TGCGCCAGCAGCCAAGTTGGGGTGGCAGACTATGGCTACACCTTC	CASSQVGVADYGYTF
.	.	TRBV7-9	TRBJ2-3	TGTGCCAGCAGCTTAGCTCTACTAGTAGGTGATACGCAGTATTTT	CASSLALLVGDTQYF
.	.	TRBV7-2	TRBJ2-2	TGTGCCAGCAGCTTCCACCCCGGGGAGCTGTTTTTT	CASSFHPGELFF
.	.	TRBV18	TRBJ1-4	TGTGCCAGCTCACCACTGGGTGGGGTTCGTAATGAAAAACTGTTTTTT	CASSPLGGVRNEKLFF
.	once	TRBV7-9	TRBJ2-1	TGTGCCAGCAGTGAAATTGGAGGGGCGAGAGGGGGCAATGATCAGTTCTTC	CASSEIGGARGGNDQFF
.	few	TRBV4-3	TRBJ1-1	TGCGCCAGCAGCCAAGATACAAGAGAAGCTTTCTTT	CASSQDTREAFF
.	.	TRBV7-8	TRBJ1-2	TGTGCCAGCAGCTCACTTGGGGGATATGGCTACACCTTC	CASSSLGGYGYTF
.	.	TRBV6-5	TRBJ2-6	TGTGCCAGCACCCAGGGATCAGGGGCCAACGTCCTGACTTTC	CASTQGSGANVLTF
.	once	TRBV5-1	TRBJ2-3	TGCGCCAGCAGCTGGACTGCCGTCGGCACAGATACGCAGTATTTT	CASSWTAVGTDTQYF
TRBD1	.	TRBV13	TRBJ2-5	TGTGCCAGCAGCCCCGGGACAGTCGAAGAGACCCAGTACTTC	CASSPGTVEETQYF
TRBD2	.	TRBV27	TRBJ2-7	TGTGCCACGGGACTAGCGGGAAGTTTCGGCGAGCAGTACTTC	CATGLAGSFGEQYF
.	.	TRBV5-1	TRBJ2-7	TGCGCCAGCAGCCTGGGGGCGGCCGGAACCTACGAGCAGTACTTC	CASSLGAAGTYEQYF
.	.	TRBV7-9	TRBJ2-3	TGTGCCAGCAGCCGAACCCGCGGCTCCTACACAGATACGCAGTATTTT	CASSRTRGSYTDTQYF